These T cell receptor beta chains were read from a single sample in a study of T-cell memory formation after mild COVID-19. TCRdb passed the 5' RACE reads through MiXCR, listing each CDR3 protein once. The sample carries a few hundred thousand distinct CDR3 sequences, roughly a fifth recorded once. What was sequenced was PBMCs or a T cell subset sorted from them (not recorded which). Receptors were obtained from an adult woman who had mild COVID-19 (a few samples of this study predate the infection). Cell type and time point are not known. CDR3s include the opening cysteine and the closing phenylalanine or tryptophan. D genes are given only for firm matches. Size is stated for part of the rows, as once, few or many counts, or as a class when the clone is expanded.

v_call	d_call	j_call	clone_size	cdr3_aa	cdr3_nt
TRBV7-8	NA	TRBJ2-2	many	CASSVGDARNTGELFF	TGTGCCAGCAGCGTAGGGGACGCAAGGAACACCGGGGAGCTGTTTTTT
TRBV7-2	NA	TRBJ2-3	few	CASSRRPMGSGSTDTQYF	TGTGCCAGCAGCCGAAGACCGATGGGCTCGGGGTCCACAGATACGCAGTATTTT
TRBV5-1	NA	TRBJ1-2	few	CASWASAGSGYTF	TGCGCCAGCTGGGCCAGTGCGGGTTCTGGCTACACCTTC
TRBV6-5	NA	TRBJ2-3	few	CASAGTPITDTQYF	TGTGCCAGTGCCGGGACACCCATCACAGATACGCAGTATTTT
TRBV6-5	NA	TRBJ1-5	few	CASNPGGVGNQPQHF	TGTGCCAGCAACCCGGGTGGGGTTGGCAATCAGCCCCAGCATTTT
TRBV7-8	NA	TRBJ1-1	few	CASSWEWGAAFF	TGTGCCAGCAGCTGGGAATGGGGTGCAGCTTTCTTT
TRBV29-1	NA	TRBJ1-4	NA	CSVLRTGTQGKLFF	TGCAGCGTTTTAAGAACCGGGACGCAGGGAAAACTGTTTTTT
TRBV2	NA	TRBJ2-3	few	CASSSPIYGGTDTQYF	TGTGCCAGCAGCTCTCCGATCTACGGTGGCACAGATACGCAGTATTTT
TRBV19	NA	TRBJ1-4	NA	CASSMTGGSLINEKLFF	TGTGCCAGTAGTATGACCGGGGGCAGCCTCATTAATGAAAAACTGTTTTTT
TRBV20-1	TRBD1	TRBJ2-1	NA	CSARDRGFSEQFF	TGCAGTGCTAGGGACAGGGGTTTCAGTGAGCAGTTCTTC
TRBV2	TRBD2	TRBJ2-5	once	CASSEVGIGTRDQETQYF	TGTGCCAGCAGTGAAGTCGGGATAGGGACTAGAGACCAAGAGACCCAGTACTTC
TRBV6-2/TRBV6-3	NA	TRBJ2-5	few	CASSYSVGSVARETQYF	TGTGCCAGCAGTTACTCAGTGGGCAGCGTCGCCCGCGAGACCCAGTACTTC
TRBV4-1	TRBD1	TRBJ2-5	NA	CASSQERGQETQYF	TGCGCCAGCAGCCAAGAGAGGGGACAGGAGACCCAGTACTTC
TRBV6-1	NA	TRBJ1-3	NA	CASSEAIENTIYF	TGTGCCAGCAGTGAAGCGATAGAAAACACCATATATTTT
TRBV27	NA	TRBJ1-1	NA	CASYRLGGTEAFF	TGTGCCAGTTACCGTCTCGGGGGCACTGAAGCTTTCTTT
TRBV7-2	TRBD2	TRBJ2-2	few	CASSLGRGSGRSGELFF	TGTGCCAGCAGCTTAGGTCGCGGGAGCGGGAGATCCGGGGAGCTGTTTTTT
TRBV5-1	NA	TRBJ1-1	NA	CASSLEGGFTEAFF	TGCGCCAGCAGCTTGGAGGGAGGGTTCACTGAAGCTTTCTTT
TRBV7-3	NA	TRBJ2-1	NA	CASSVKGRDNEQFF	TGTGCCAGCAGCGTCAAGGGCAGAGACAATGAGCAGTTCTTC
TRBV7-9	TRBD2	TRBJ2-3	NA	CATLSGGADTQYF	TGTGCCACCTTGAGTGGGGGGGCAGATACGCAGTATTTT
TRBV24-1	TRBD1	TRBJ2-3	NA	CATSQGDVGDTQYF	TGTGCCACCTCACAGGGGGATGTGGGAGATACGCAGTATTTT
TRBV5-1	NA	TRBJ2-2	NA	CASKNTGNTGELFF	TGCGCCTCTAAAAATACAGGGAACACCGGGGAGCTGTTTTTT
TRBV7-2	TRBD2	TRBJ2-5	NA	CASSFLADGRETQYF	TGTGCCAGCAGCTTTCTAGCGGACGGGAGGGAGACCCAGTACTTC
TRBV27	TRBD1	TRBJ1-5	many	CASSSRGRMVQPQHF	TGTGCCAGCAGTTCCAGGGGGCGTATGGTTCAGCCCCAGCATTTT
TRBV5-6	NA	TRBJ2-6	NA	CASSPRAAGANVLTF	TGTGCCAGCAGCCCTCGCGCAGCGGGGGCCAACGTCCTGACTTTC
TRBV9	TRBD1	TRBJ2-1	NA	CASRPGQGFGSYNEQFF	TGTGCCAGCAGGCCGGGACAGGGATTCGGCTCCTACAATGAGCAGTTCTTC
TRBV7-8	NA	TRBJ2-1	NA	CASIRRAESSYNEQFF	TGTGCCAGCATCAGAAGAGCGGAAAGCTCCTACAATGAGCAGTTCTTC
TRBV5-1	NA	TRBJ2-3	few	CASSLGSGAPSTDTQYF	TGCGCCAGCAGCTTGGGGTCGGGGGCTCCTAGCACAGATACGCAGTATTTT
TRBV7-2	NA	TRBJ2-2	NA	CASSLGGAMNTGELFF	TGTGCCAGCAGCTTAGGGGGGGCCATGAACACCGGGGAGCTGTTTTTT
TRBV25-1	NA	TRBJ2-7	few	CASSIIGYEQYF	TGTGCCAGCAGCATAATAGGCTACGAGCAGTACTTC
TRBV12-3/TRBV12-4	TRBD1	TRBJ1-2	NA	CASSDHRTGLGYTF	TGTGCCAGCAGTGACCATCGGACAGGGCTTGGCTACACCTTC
TRBV7-9	TRBD2	TRBJ2-3	NA	CASSLAAGGPHTDTQYF	TGTGCCAGCAGCTTAGCAGCGGGGGGGCCTCACACAGATACGCAGTATTTT
TRBV7-8	NA	TRBJ2-1	few	CASSSPLGQTINEQFF	TGTGCCAGCAGCTCCCCTTTAGGGCAGACAATCAATGAGCAGTTCTTC
TRBV20-1	TRBD1	TRBJ1-2	few	CSARGWSGGADGYTF	TGCAGTGCTAGAGGGTGGTCAGGGGGCGCGGATGGCTACACCTTC
TRBV12-3/TRBV12-4	TRBD1	TRBJ1-2	NA	CASSTMMGQGYGYTF	TGTGCCAGCAGTACGATGATGGGACAGGGCTATGGCTACACCTTC
TRBV4-1	NA	TRBJ1-2	few	CASSQASINYGYTF	TGCGCCAGCAGCCAAGCCTCCATTAACTATGGCTACACCTTC
TRBV5-6	NA	TRBJ2-3	few	CASSGRGRTDTQYF	TGTGCCAGCAGCGGCAGGGGTAGGACAGATACGCAGTATTTT
TRBV7-8	TRBD1	TRBJ1-1	NA	CASSFQGVTEAFF	TGTGCCAGCAGCTTTCAGGGGGTTACTGAAGCTTTCTTT
TRBV19	TRBD2	TRBJ2-7	NA	CASSPSGLGYEQYF	TGTGCCAGTAGCCCGTCGGGACTAGGCTACGAGCAGTACTTC
TRBV4-3	TRBD1	TRBJ1-1	many	CASSRRQGTDHMNTEAFF	TGCGCCAGCAGCCGCCGACAGGGGACAGACCATATGAACACTGAAGCTTTCTTT
TRBV7-2	NA	TRBJ2-5	few	CASSLNRIQETQYF	TGTGCCAGCAGCCTCAACAGAATACAAGAGACCCAGTACTTC
TRBV18	NA	TRBJ1-2	few	CASSRTDLYGYTF	TGTGCCAGCTCACGGACAGACCTCTATGGCTACACCTTC
TRBV7-2	NA	TRBJ2-7	few	CASSLGPGDNEQYF	TGTGCCAGCAGCTTAGGACCGGGAGACAACGAGCAGTACTTC
TRBV30	NA	TRBJ2-2	many	CAWNPEMYTGELFF	TGTGCCTGGAATCCTGAAATGTACACCGGGGAGCTGTTTTTT
TRBV6-5	NA	TRBJ2-2	few	CASTSPFGADTGELFF	TGTGCCAGCACTTCTCCATTTGGGGCGGACACCGGGGAGCTGTTTTTT
TRBV5-1	TRBD2	TRBJ2-1	NA	CASSFTAGGLGEQFF	TGCGCCAGCAGCTTTACAGCGGGGGGGCTTGGTGAGCAGTTCTTC
TRBV6-1	NA	TRBJ1-4	few	CASSPSLPREKLFF	TGTGCCAGCAGCCCGTCTCTCCCAAGGGAAAAACTGTTTTTT
TRBV20-1	TRBD1	TRBJ2-5	NA	CSAGTGGVETQYF	TGCAGTGCAGGGACAGGGGGCGTAGAGACCCAGTACTTC
TRBV5-1	NA	TRBJ1-1	NA	CASRIDVGSTEAFF	TGCGCCAGCCGGATCGACGTGGGGAGCACTGAAGCTTTCTTT
TRBV7-2	NA	TRBJ2-2	few	CASSSSSGTYTGELFF	TGTGCCAGCAGCTCCTCGTCCGGGACATACACCGGGGAGCTGTTTTTT
TRBV29-1	NA	TRBJ2-1	few	CSVSQGQNNEQFF	TGCAGCGTTTCCCAGGGGCAAAACAATGAGCAGTTCTTC
TRBV13	TRBD2	TRBJ2-3	few	CASSFWGVRTSGTDTQYF	TGTGCCAGCAGCTTTTGGGGGGTGAGGACTAGCGGCACAGATACGCAGTATTTT
TRBV12-3/TRBV12-4	TRBD1	TRBJ2-5	NA	CARPRGQGETQYF	TGTGCCAGACCCAGGGGGCAGGGAGAGACCCAGTACTTC
TRBV5-1	NA	TRBJ2-7	NA	CASSLDFEGGRTYEQYF	TGCGCCAGCAGCTTGGATTTCGAGGGGGGACGTACCTACGAGCAGTACTTC
TRBV4-3	TRBD2	TRBJ2-6	many	CASSQQRGAGANVLTF	TGCGCCAGCAGTCAGCAGCGGGGGGCCGGGGCCAACGTCCTGACTTTC
TRBV30	NA	TRBJ1-3	few	CAWREMAGNTIYF	TGTGCCTGGAGGGAGATGGCTGGAAACACCATATATTTT
TRBV7-2	NA	TRBJ2-2	NA	CASRLRRARDTGELFF	TGTGCCAGCAGATTAAGGAGAGCGCGGGACACCGGGGAGCTGTTTTTT
TRBV24-1	NA	TRBJ2-5	few	CATSDWQFQETQYF	TGTGCCACCAGTGATTGGCAGTTTCAAGAGACCCAGTACTTC
TRBV6-2/TRBV6-3	TRBD1	TRBJ2-7	many	CASSHGLTGNYEQYF	TGTGCCAGCAGCCACGGGTTGACAGGGAACTACGAGCAGTACTTC
TRBV20-1	NA	TRBJ1-3	NA	CSAVPGPAGNTIYF	TGCAGTGCTGTACCCGGACCCGCTGGAAACACCATATATTTT